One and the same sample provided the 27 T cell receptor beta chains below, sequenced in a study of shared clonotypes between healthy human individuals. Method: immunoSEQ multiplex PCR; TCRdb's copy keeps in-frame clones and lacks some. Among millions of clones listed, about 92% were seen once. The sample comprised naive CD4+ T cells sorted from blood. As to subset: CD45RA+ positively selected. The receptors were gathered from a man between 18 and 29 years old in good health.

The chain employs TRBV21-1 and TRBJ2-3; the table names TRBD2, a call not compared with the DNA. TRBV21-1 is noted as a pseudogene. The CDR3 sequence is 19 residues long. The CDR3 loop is CASTPNRASGNVGTDTQYF. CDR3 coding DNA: TGTGCCAGCACCCCAAATAGGGCTAGCGGGAATGTGGGGACAGATACGCAGTATTTT.

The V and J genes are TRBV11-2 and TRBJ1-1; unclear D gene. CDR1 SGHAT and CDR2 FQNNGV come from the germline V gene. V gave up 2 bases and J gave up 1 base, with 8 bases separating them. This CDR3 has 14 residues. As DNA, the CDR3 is TGTGCCAGCAGCTTAACTGCAGCGAACACTGAAGCTTTCTTT. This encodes CASSLTAANTEAFF. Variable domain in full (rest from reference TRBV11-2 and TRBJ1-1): EAGVAQSPRYKIIEKRQSVAFWCNPISGHATLYWYQQILGQGPKLLIQFQNNGVVDDSQLPKDRFSAERLKGVDSTLKIQPAKLEDSAVYLCASSLTAANTEAFFGQGTRLTVV.

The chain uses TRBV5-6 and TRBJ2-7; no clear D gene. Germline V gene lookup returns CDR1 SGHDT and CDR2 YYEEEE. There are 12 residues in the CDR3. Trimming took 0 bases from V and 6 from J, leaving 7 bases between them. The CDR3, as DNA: TGTGCCAGCAGCTTGGGGGTTTTCGAGCAGTACTTC. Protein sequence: CASSLGVFEQYF.

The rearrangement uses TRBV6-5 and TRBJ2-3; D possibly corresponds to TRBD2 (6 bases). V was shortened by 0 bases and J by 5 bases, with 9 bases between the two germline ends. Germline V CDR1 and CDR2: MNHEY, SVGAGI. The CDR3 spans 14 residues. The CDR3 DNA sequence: TGTGCCAGCAGTTACTCCCGCGGGGTAGATACGCAGTATTTT. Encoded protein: CASSYSRGVDTQYF.

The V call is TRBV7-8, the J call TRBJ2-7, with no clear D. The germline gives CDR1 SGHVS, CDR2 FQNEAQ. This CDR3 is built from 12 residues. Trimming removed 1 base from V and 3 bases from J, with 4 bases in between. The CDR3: CASSLVFYEQYF. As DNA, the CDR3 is TGTGCCAGCAGCTTAGTGTTCTACGAGCAGTACTTC.

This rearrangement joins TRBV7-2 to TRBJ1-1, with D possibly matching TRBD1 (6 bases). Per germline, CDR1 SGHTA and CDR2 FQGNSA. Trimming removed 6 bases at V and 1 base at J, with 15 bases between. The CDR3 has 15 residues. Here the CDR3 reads CASSLTGFGNTEAFF. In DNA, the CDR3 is TGTGCCAGCAGTTTAACAGGGTTCGGGAACACTGAAGCTTTCTTT.

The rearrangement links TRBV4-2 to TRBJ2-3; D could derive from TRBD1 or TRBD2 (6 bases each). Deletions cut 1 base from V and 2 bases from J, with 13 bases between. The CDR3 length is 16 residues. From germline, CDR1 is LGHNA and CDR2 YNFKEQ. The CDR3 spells CASSQGGLAHTDTQYF. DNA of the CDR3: TGTGCCAGCAGCCAAGGGGGGCTAGCGCACACAGATACGCAGTATTTT.

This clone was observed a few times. This CDR3 reads CAWSVRTGTGNTIYF. DNA for the CDR3: TGTGCCTGGAGTGTCCGGACAGGAACTGGAAACACCATATATTTT. The chain carries TRBV30 and TRBJ1-3; TRBD1 matches 7 bases. This CDR3 region has 15 residues. Germline trimming cut 0 bases from V and 2 bases from J; bases unmatched to any gene: 4. CDR1 GTSNPN and CDR2 SVGIG come from the germline V gene (reference sequence).

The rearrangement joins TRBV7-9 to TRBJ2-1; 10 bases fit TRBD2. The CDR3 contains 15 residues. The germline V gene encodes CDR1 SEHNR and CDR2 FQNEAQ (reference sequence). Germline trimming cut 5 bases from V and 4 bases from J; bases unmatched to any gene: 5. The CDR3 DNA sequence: TGTGCCAGCAGCCAGAGCGGGGGGGTATACAATGAGCAGTTCTTC. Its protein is CASSQSGGVYNEQFF. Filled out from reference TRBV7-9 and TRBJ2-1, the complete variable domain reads DTGVSQNPRHKITKRGQNVTFRCDPISEHNRLYWYRQTLGQGPEFLTYFQNEAQLEKSRLLSDRFSAERPKGSFSTLEIQRTEQGDSAMYLCASSQSGGVYNEQFFGPGTRLTVL.

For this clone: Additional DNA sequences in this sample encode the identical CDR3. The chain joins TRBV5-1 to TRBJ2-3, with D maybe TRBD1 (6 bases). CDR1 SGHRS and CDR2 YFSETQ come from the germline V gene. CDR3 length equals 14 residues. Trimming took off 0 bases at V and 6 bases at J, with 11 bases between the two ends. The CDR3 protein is CASSLVAGEDTQYF. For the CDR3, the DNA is TGCGCCAGCAGCTTGGTGGCAGGGGAGGATACGCAGTATTTT. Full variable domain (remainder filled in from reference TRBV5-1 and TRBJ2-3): KAGVTQTPRYLIKTRGQQVTLSCSPISGHRSVSWYQQTPGQGLQFLFEYFSETQRNKGNFPGRFSGRQFSNSRSEMNVSTLELGDSALYLCASSLVAGEDTQYFGPGTRLTVL.

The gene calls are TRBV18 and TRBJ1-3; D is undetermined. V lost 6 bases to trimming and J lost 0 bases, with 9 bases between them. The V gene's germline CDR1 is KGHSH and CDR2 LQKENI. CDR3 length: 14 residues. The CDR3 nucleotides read TGTGCCAGCTCTAGAGTCGACTCTGGAAACACCATATATTTT. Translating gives CASSRVDSGNTIYF.

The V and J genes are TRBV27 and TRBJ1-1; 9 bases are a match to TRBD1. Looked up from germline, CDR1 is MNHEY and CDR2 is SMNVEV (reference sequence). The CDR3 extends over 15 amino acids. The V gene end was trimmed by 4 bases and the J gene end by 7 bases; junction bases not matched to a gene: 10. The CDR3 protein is CASSSLGQGRGEAFF. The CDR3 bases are TGTGCCAGCAGTTCCCTGGGACAGGGAAGGGGTGAAGCTTTCTTT.

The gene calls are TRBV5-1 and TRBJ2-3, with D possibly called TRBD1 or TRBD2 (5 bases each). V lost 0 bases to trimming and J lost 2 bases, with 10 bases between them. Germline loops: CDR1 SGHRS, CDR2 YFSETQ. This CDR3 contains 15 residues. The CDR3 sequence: CASSLGEGITDTQYF. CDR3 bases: TGCGCCAGCAGCTTGGGTGAGGGGATCACAGATACGCAGTATTTT.

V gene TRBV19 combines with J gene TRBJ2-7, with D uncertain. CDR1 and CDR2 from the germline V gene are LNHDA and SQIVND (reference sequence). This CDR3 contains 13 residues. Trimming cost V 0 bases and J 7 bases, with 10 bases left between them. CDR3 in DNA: TGTGCCAGTAGTATAGATCTGATGAGGGAGCAGTACTTC. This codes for CASSIDLMREQYF. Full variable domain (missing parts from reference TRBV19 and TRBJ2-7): DGGITQSPKYLFRKEGQNVTLSCEQNLNHDAMYWYRQDPGQGLRLIYYSQIVNDFQKGDIAEGYSVSREKKESFPLTVTSAQKNPTAFYLCASSIDLMREQYFGPGTRLTVT.

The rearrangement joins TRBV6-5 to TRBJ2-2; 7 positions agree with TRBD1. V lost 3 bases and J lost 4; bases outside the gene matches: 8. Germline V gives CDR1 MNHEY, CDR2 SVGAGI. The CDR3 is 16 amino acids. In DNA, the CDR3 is TGTGCCAGCAGTTATTGGGAAGGGGGCGGCACCGGGGAGCTGTTTTTT. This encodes CASSYWEGGGTGELFF.

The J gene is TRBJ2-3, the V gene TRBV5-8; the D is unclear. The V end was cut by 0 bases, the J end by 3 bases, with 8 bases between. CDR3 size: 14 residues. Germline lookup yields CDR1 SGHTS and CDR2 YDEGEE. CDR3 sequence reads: CASSLGLGTDTQYF. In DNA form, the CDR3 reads TGTGCCAGCAGCTTGGGTCTGGGGACAGATACGCAGTATTTT.

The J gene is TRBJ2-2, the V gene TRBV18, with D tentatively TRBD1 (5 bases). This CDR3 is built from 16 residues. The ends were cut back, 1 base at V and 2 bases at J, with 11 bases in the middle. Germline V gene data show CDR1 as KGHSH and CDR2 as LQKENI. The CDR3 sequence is CASSPRSGLNTGELFF. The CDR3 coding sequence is TGTGCCAGCTCACCACGTTCAGGGTTAAACACCGGGGAGCTGTTTTTT.

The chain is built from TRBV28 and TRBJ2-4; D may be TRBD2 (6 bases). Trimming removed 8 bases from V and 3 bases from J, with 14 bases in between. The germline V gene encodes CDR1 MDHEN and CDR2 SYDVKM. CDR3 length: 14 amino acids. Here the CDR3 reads CASCSAGGKNIQYF. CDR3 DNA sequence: TGTGCCAGCTGCAGCGCCGGGGGCAAAAACATTCAGTACTTC.

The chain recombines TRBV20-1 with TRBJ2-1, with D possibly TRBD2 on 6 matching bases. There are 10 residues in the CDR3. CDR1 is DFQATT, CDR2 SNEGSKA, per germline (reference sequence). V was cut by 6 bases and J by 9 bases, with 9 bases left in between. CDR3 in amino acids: CSARDVEQFF. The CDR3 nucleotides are TGCAGTGCGCGGGACGTTGAGCAGTTCTTC.

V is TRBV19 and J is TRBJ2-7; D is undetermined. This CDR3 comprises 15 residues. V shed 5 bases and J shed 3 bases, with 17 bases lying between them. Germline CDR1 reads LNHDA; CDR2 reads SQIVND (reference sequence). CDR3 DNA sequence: TGTGCCAGTAGTCCCTCCAGCGCTCCCAACTACGAGCAGTACTTC. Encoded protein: CASSPSSAPNYEQYF.

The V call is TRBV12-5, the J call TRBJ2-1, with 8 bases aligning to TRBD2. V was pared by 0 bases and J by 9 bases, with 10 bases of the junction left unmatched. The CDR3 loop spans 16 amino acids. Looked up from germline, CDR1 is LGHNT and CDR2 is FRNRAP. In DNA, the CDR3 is TGTGCTAGTGGTTTGGTTGCCGGGAGGGCCACTGGTGAGCAGTTCTTC. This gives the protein CASGLVAGRATGEQFF.

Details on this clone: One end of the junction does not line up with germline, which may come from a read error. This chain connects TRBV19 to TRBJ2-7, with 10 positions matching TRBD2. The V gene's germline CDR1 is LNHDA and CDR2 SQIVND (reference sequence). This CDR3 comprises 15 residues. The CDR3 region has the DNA TGTGCCAGTAGAAGGGGGACTAGCGAGTCTTACGCGCAGTACTTC. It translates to CASRRGTSESYAQYF. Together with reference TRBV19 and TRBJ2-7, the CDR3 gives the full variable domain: DGGITQSPKYLFRKEGQNVTLSCEQNLNHDAMYWYRQDPGQGLRLIYYSQIVNDFQKGDIAEGYSVSREKKESFPLTVTSAQKNPTAFYLCASRRGTSESYAQYFGPGTRLTVT.

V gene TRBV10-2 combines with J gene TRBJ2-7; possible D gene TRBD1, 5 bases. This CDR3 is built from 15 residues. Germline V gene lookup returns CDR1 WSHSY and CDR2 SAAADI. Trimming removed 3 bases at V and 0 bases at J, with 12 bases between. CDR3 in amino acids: CASSELSDSSYEQYF. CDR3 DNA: TGCGCCAGCAGTGAACTGAGCGACAGCTCCTACGAGCAGTACTTC.

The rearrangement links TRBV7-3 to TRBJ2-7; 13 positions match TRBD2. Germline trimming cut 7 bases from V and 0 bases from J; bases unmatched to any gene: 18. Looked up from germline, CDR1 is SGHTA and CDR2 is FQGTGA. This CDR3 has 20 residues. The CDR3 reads CASTTPGSGTSGESSYEQYF. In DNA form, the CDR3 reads TGTGCCAGCACCACTCCTGGTTCCGGGACTAGCGGGGAAAGCTCCTACGAGCAGTACTTC.

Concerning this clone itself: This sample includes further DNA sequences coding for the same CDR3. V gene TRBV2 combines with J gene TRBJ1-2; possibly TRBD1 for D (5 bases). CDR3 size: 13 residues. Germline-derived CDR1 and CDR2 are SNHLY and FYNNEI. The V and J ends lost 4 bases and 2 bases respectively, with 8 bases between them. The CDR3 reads CASSGGGNYGYTF. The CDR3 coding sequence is TGTGCCAGCAGTGGGGGCGGCAACTATGGCTACACCTTC.

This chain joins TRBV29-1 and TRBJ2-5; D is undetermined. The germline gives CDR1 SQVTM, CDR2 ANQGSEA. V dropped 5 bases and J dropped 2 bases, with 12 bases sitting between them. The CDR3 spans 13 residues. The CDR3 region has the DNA TGCAGCGTTAGGTCCAGGAATCAAGAGACCCAGTACTTC. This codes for CSVRSRNQETQYF.

The CDR3 protein is CASRAGLAGGETQYF. CDR3 nucleotides: TGTGCCAGCAGAGCTGGACTAGCGGGAGGGGAGACCCAGTACTTC. The V and J genes are TRBV6-5 and TRBJ2-5; 15 bases match TRBD2. This CDR3 has 15 residues. Per germline, CDR1 MNHEY and CDR2 SVGAGI. The J segment lost 5 bases and the V segment lost 6 bases, leaving 4 bases of the junction unmatched.